This T cell receptor (beta chain) was sequenced for a study of immune cell composition in non-small cell lung cancer. Study-wide findings and caveats: Dominant in vivo tumour-associated clones were not shown to share tumour-reactive sequences. No significant correlation existed between pack-years smoked and tumour clonality. Top 10 clone scores and clonality were higher in squamous than adenocarcinoma.

The germline V gene has CDR1 LNHDA and CDR2 SQIVND (reference sequence). The CDR3 runs 14 residues. The ends were cut back, 3 bases at V and 5 bases at J, with 10 bases in the middle. This clone has a handful of counts. As yet, its antigen is unknown. Sequencing used immunoSEQ multiplex PCR; TCRdb keeps in-frame clones, though not all of them. The table lists approximately 9,100 clones, 76% of them singletons. J is TRBJ1-4 and V is TRBV19; D unclear. The clonotype comes from a human donor with non-small cell lung cancer. The sample was lung tumor tissue. CDR3 protein: CASSITGPNEKLFF. Here the CDR3 DNA reads TGTGCCAGTAGTATTACCGGGCCCAATGAAAAACTGTTTTTT.